Detailed here is one T cell receptor (beta chain). This CDR3 comprises 16 residues. J lost 6 bases, V lost 2 bases, and 6 bases had no gene match. Germline V gene data show CDR1 as SQVTM and CDR2 as ANQGSEA. The data belong to a study of T cell responses to AZD1222 COVID-19 vaccine. Study-level information: Second-dose intervals near 4 or 12 weeks were combined.

Libraries were prepared by immunoSEQ multiplex PCR; TCRdb keeps only in-frame clonotypes and omits some of them. The sample has more than 85,000 clones, nearly 90% seen once; the top ten hold roughly a sixth. The chain employs TRBV29-1 and TRBJ2-1; TRBD2 matches at 14 bases. The sample in question was peripheral blood, obtained on day 0 of AZD1222 vaccination. This sequence originates from an adult in good health. This chain's CDR3 is CSVERTSGGLLNEQFF. The CDR3 coding sequence is TGCAGCGTTGAAAGGACTAGCGGGGGGCTACTCAATGAGCAGTTCTTC.